These T cell receptor beta chains were read from a single sample in a study of blood T cell repertoires in COVID-19. Produced via immunoSEQ multiplex PCR; TCRdb's table is partial and in-frame only. This table has a few hundred thousand clones, over 75% appearing once. Sequencing input: PBMCs or T cells enriched from blood (not recorded which). The receptors shown here come from a man aged 25 to 40 who had recovered from COVID-19. CDR3s include the opening cysteine and the closing phenylalanine or tryptophan. The D gene is left open where the match is weak. Rows give clone size only sometimes, using once, few, many, or a class for an expanded clone.

v_gene	d_gene	abundance	j_gene	CDR3aa	CDR3nt
TRBV12-3/TRBV12-4	-	-	TRBJ1-2	CASVWTGGGYTF	TGTGCCAGCGTTTGGACCGGAGGGGGCTACACCTTC
TRBV7-3	-	-	TRBJ1-6	CASSLGQAHNSPLHF	TGTGCCAGCAGCTTAGGCCAGGCCCATAATTCACCCCTCCACTTT
TRBV11-2	-	-	TRBJ2-3	CASSLGARSTDTQYF	TGTGCCAGCAGCTTAGGGGCTCGTAGCACAGATACGCAGTATTTT
TRBV9	-	-	TRBJ1-1	CASSVKEGAGWKNTEAFF	TGTGCCAGCAGCGTAAAGGAAGGGGCTGGGTGGAAAAACACTGAAGCTTTCTTT
TRBV5-6	-	-	TRBJ1-2	CASSRTGNGYGYTF	TGTGCCAGCAGTAGGACGGGGAACGGCTATGGCTACACCTTC
TRBV20-1	TRBD1	-	TRBJ1-2	CSASYSHLQGGGGYTF	TGCAGTGCTAGTTACTCCCACTTACAGGGGGGGGGTGGCTACACCTTC
TRBV4-2	TRBD2	-	TRBJ2-1	CASSSTGTSGGEASVDEQFF	TGTGCCAGCAGCTCCACCGGGACTAGCGGGGGGGAGGCGTCTGTAGATGAGCAGTTCTTC
TRBV19	-	-	TRBJ1-2	CASSIPGDGYTF	TGTGCCAGTAGTATCCCAGGGGATGGCTACACCTTC
TRBV24-1	TRBD1	-	TRBJ1-2	CATSDLQVSWGQGISGYTF	TGTGCCACCAGTGATTTGCAAGTAAGTTGGGGACAGGGGATATCAGGCTACACCTTC
TRBV27	-	-	TRBJ2-7	CASSLSAAPPSYF	TGTGCCAGCAGTTTATCGGCAGCGCCACCCTCGTACTTC
TRBV28	-	once	TRBJ1-1	CASTPPQGGTEAFF	TGTGCCAGCACGCCCCCCCAAGGCGGAACTGAAGCTTTCTTT
TRBV4-2	-	-	TRBJ1-2	CASSQDLGQSYGYTF	TGTGCCAGCAGCCAAGATTTAGGACAGAGCTATGGCTACACCTTC
TRBV5-4	TRBD1	-	TRBJ1-5	CASSIDRANQPQHF	TGTGCCAGCAGCATCGACAGGGCCAATCAGCCCCAGCATTTT
TRBV18	TRBD1	-	TRBJ2-5	CASSRGEGAYQETQYF	TGTGCCAGCTCCCGAGGTGAGGGGGCGTACCAAGAGACCCAGTACTTC
TRBV10-1	-	-	TRBJ2-1	CASSGGLEYNEQFF	TGCGCCAGCAGTGGGGGCCTGGAGTACAATGAGCAGTTCTTC
TRBV30	-	once	TRBJ1-1	CAWAAGGINTEAFF	TGTGCCTGGGCTGCTGGGGGGATCAACACTGAAGCTTTCTTT
TRBV9	-	-	TRBJ2-1	CASSSLGNEQFF	TGTGCCAGCAGCAGTCTCGGCAATGAGCAGTTCTTC
TRBV24-1	TRBD2	-	TRBJ2-1	CATSGGSSYNEQFF	TGTGCCACCAGTGGCGGGAGCTCCTACAATGAGCAGTTCTTC
TRBV19	TRBD1	-	TRBJ1-2	CASTRDRGNYGYTF	TGTGCCAGCACAAGGGACAGGGGAAACTATGGCTACACCTTC
TRBV14	-	-	TRBJ1-2	CASSQTSRPYGYTF	TGTGCCAGCAGCCAGACAAGCAGGCCCTATGGCTACACCTTC
TRBV5-1	-	-	TRBJ2-2	CASSLGTGPGELFF	TGCGCCAGCAGCTTGGGCACAGGGCCCGGGGAGCTGTTTTTT
TRBV15	TRBD1	-	TRBJ1-2	CATSRDSNYGYTF	TGTGCCACCAGTCGGGACAGTAACTATGGCTACACCTTC
TRBV19	TRBD1	-	TRBJ1-1	CASRRGRDSNTEAFF	TGTGCCAGTAGAAGGGGCCGGGACAGCAACACTGAAGCTTTCTTT
TRBV9	-	-	TRBJ2-2	CASGGQPQYTGELFF	TGTGCCAGCGGAGGACAGCCCCAATACACCGGGGAGCTGTTTTTT
TRBV5-1	TRBD1	-	TRBJ2-1	CASSLEGADYNEQFF	TGCGCCAGCAGCTTGGAGGGGGCCGACTACAATGAGCAGTTCTTC
TRBV2	TRBD2	-	TRBJ2-3	CASSGSGGSDTQYF	TGTGCCAGCAGTGGTAGCGGGGGGTCAGATACGCAGTATTTT
TRBV5-1	-	-	TRBJ2-7	CASSTRQTQRQYF	TGCGCCAGCAGCACCCGACAGACCCAACGGCAGTACTTC
TRBV5-1	-	once	TRBJ2-2	CASSSSTNTGELFF	TGCGCCAGCAGCTCGAGTACGAACACCGGGGAGCTGTTTTTT
TRBV3-1/TRBV3-2	-	-	TRBJ1-2	CASSQDKRPAGAYGYTF	TGTGCCAGCAGCCAAGATAAGAGGCCCGCCGGCGCCTATGGCTACACCTTC
TRBV19	TRBD1	-	TRBJ2-7	CASSDRDRGPKYF	TGTGCCAGTAGTGACCGGGACAGGGGGCCGAAGTACTTC
TRBV4-1	TRBD2	-	TRBJ2-3	CASSQARGGADTQYF	TGCGCCAGCAGCCAAGCTCGGGGGGGCGCAGATACGCAGTATTTT
TRBV3-1/TRBV3-2	TRBD1	-	TRBJ1-1	CASSQGQGMNTEAFF	TGTGCCAGCAGCCAGGGACAGGGGATGAACACTGAAGCTTTCTTT
TRBV6-2/TRBV6-3	TRBD1	-	TRBJ1-1	CASSYRQGGTFF	TGTGCCAGCAGTTACAGACAGGGAGGTACTTTCTTT
TRBV7-9	-	-	TRBJ2-3	CASSLGRGLGDTQYF	TGTGCCAGCAGCTTAGGTCGAGGGCTAGGAGATACGCAGTATTTT
TRBV4-1	-	-	TRBJ1-3	CASSQGAGRNTIYF	TGCGCCAGCAGCCAAGGGGCAGGAAGAAACACCATATATTTT
TRBV30	TRBD2	-	TRBJ2-2	CAWSYRRGAGELFF	TGTGCCTGGAGTTACCGGCGGGGGGCCGGGGAGCTGTTTTTT
TRBV2	-	-	TRBJ1-2	CASSEQGVHYGYTF	TGTGCCAGCAGCGAGCAAGGGGTACACTATGGCTACACCTTC
TRBV3-1/TRBV3-2	-	-	TRBJ1-5	CASSLDRDQPQHF	TGTGCCAGCAGCCTCGACAGAGATCAGCCCCAGCATTTT
TRBV6-1	TRBD1	-	TRBJ1-5	CASSELTGGTRYSNQPQHF	TGTGCCAGCAGTGAACTAACAGGGGGCACCCGCTATAGCAATCAGCCCCAGCATTTT
TRBV7-9	TRBD2	-	TRBJ2-5	CASSYLSGDGETQYF	TGTGCCAGCAGCTACCTTAGCGGGGACGGGGAGACCCAGTACTTC